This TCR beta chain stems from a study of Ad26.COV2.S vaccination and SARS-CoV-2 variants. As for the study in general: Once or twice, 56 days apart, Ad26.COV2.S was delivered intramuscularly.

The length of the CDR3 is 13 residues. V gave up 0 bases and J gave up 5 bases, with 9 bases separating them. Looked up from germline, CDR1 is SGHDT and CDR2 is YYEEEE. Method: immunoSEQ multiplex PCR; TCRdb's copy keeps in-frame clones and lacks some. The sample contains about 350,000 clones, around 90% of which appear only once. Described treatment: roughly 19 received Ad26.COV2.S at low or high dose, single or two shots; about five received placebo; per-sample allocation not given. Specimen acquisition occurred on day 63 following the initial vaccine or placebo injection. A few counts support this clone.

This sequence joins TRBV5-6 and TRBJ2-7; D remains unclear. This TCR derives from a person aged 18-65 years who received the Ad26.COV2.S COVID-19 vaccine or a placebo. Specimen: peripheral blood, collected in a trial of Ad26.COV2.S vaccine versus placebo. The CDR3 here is CASSLAGTDEQYF. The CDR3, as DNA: TGTGCCAGCAGCTTGGCCGGCACAGACGAGCAGTACTTC.